A single sample gave rise to the 4 T cell receptor beta chains below, sequenced in a study of OX40 agonist ivuxolimab in advanced cancers. The method was the immunoSEQ multiplex PCR assay. Sourced from immuneACCESS, this table was stored by TCRdb with only in-frame sequences that have V and J called. A share of the clones is absent; for the studies checked, an unresolved V gene accounts for under half, and the remainder has no known explanation. This sample lists 20,000 to 25,000 clones; roughly 88% were detected once. The top ten hold 9.5% to 10% of the sample. The source material was CD4+ or CD8+ T cells sorted from blood, sampled in a trial of the OX40 agonist ivuxolimab. These receptors were taken from an adult with an advanced solid tumor such as melanoma, head and neck, liver or kidney cancer.

This clone was recorded only once. The gene calls are TRBV10-3 and TRBJ1-4; possibly TRBD1 for D (5 bases). Per germline, CDR1 ENHRY and CDR2 SYGVKD. The CDR3 is made up of 15 amino acids. Between the trimmed V and J ends, which lost 0 bases and 7 bases, there was a span of 12 bases. DNA of the CDR3: TGTGCCATCAGTGAGTCGGGGCAAGTGGGTGAAAAACTGTTTTTT. Amino acids: CAISESGQVGEKLFF.

The rearrangement links TRBV5-6 to TRBJ1-2, with 10 bases lining up with TRBD1. The CDR3 loop spans 14 amino acids. Germline CDR1 is SGHDT and CDR2 is YYEEEE. The trim removed 5 bases at V and 7 bases at J, leaving 8 bases unmatched. The CDR3 sequence: CASSPGTGVFGYTF. The CDR3 coding sequence is TGTGCCAGCAGTCCCGGGACAGGGGTTTTTGGCTACACCTTC.

The chain is built from TRBV28 and TRBJ1-4; D remains ambiguous. The ends were cut back, 5 bases at V and 5 bases at J, with 9 bases in the middle. The CDR3 covers 13 residues. The germline CDR1 and CDR2 sequences are MDHEN and SYDVKM. The CDR3 sequence: CASSLDWNEKLFF. The CDR3 coding sequence is TGTGCCAGCAGTCTCGACTGGAATGAAAAACTGTTTTTT.

A single count supports this clone. V and J are TRBV7-2 and TRBJ1-2, with D perhaps TRBD1 (5 bases). Germline assignment: CDR1 SGHTA and CDR2 FQGNSA. V was shortened by 1 base and J by 1 base, with 13 bases between the two germline ends. The CDR3 is 16 residues long. CDR3 in amino acids: CASSLGDGAFNYGYTF. The DNA of the CDR3 is TGTGCCAGCAGCTTAGGAGATGGGGCTTTTAACTATGGCTACACCTTC.